The clone carrying this TCR beta chain occurred many times. Its antigen is currently unknown. The data derive from a study of neurological immune-mediated disorders. The study, taken as a whole, reports: CDR3 amino acid sequences of expanded clones were not shared across subjects, a result suggesting private repertoires in all groups.

Per germline, CDR1 SGHTA and CDR2 FQGTGA. The J segment lost 6 bases and the V segment lost 0 bases, leaving 8 bases of the junction unmatched. The CDR3 consists of 17 residues. The cDNA came from 5'RACE with 10-nucleotide random UMIs. TCRdb re-analysed the 5' RACE reads in MiXCR, keeping a single row per CDR3 protein. The sample lists fewer than 90,000 distinct CDR3 sequences; 10% to 13% were seen once. The V gene is TRBV7-3, the J gene TRBJ2-2; 9 bases are a match to TRBD2. This clonotype was sampled from a man aged 35-49 years in good health. Sequenced: PBMCs. CDR3 sequence reads: CASSLTASRGGSGELFF. The DNA for the CDR3 is TGTGCCAGCAGCTTAACGGCTTCGCGGGGGGGCTCCGGGGAGCTGTTTTTT.